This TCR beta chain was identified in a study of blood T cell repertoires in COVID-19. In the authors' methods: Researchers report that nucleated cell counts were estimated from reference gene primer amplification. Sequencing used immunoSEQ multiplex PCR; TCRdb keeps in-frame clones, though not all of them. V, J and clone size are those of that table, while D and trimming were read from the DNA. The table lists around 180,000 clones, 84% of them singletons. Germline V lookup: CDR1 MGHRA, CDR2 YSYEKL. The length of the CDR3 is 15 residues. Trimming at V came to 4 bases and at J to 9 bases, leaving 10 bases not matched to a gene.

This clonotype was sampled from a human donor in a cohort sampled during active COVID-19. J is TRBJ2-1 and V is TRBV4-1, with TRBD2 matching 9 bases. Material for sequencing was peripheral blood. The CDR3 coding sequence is TGCGCCAGCAGCCCACCCTCTAGCGGGGATAGTGAGCAGTTCTTC. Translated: CASSPPSSGDSEQFF.